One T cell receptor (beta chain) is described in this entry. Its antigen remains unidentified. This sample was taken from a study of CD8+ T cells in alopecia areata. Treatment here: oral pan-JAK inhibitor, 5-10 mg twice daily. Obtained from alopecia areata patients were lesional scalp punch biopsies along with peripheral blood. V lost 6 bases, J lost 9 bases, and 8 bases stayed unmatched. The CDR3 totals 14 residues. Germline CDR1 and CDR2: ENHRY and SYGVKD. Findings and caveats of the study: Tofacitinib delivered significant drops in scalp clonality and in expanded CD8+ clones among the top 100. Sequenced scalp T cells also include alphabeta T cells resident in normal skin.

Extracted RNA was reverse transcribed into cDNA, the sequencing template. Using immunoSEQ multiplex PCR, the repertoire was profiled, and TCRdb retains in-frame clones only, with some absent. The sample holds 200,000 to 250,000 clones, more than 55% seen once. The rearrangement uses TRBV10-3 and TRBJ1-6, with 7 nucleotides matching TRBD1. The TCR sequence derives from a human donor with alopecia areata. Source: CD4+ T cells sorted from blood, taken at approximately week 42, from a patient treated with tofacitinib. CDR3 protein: CAIRGGDSFSPLHF. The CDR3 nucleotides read TGTGCCATCAGGGGGGGGGACAGCTTTTCACCCCTCCACTTT.